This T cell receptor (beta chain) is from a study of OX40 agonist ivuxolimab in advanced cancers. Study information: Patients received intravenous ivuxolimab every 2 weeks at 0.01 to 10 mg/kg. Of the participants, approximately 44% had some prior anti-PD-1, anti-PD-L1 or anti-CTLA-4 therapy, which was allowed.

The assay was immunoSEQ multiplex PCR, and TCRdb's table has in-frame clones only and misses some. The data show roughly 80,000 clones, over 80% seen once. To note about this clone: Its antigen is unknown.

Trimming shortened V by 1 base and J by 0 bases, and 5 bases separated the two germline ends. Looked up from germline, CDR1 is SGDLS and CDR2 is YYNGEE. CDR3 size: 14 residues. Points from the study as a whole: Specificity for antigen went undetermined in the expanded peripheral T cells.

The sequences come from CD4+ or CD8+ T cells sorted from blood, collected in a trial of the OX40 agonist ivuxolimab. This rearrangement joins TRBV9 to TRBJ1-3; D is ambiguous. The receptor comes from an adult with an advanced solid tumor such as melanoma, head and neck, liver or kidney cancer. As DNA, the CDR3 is TGTGCCAGCAGCGTATTGGGCTCTGGAAACACCATATATTTT. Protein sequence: CASSVLGSGNTIYF.